The 16 T cell receptor beta chains reported below all come from one sample, sequenced in a study of blood T cells in healthy people across ages. PCR was performed a second time for about 7 to 11 cycles using a sample-barcoded 5' primer and a J-beta primer mix. MiXCR, run by TCRdb on the 5' RACE reads, gives a single entry per CDR3 protein. The table shows some 1.1 million distinct CDR3 sequences, with less than 45% occurring only once. The sequenced sample was blood. These receptors came from a man aged 18 to 30 in good health.

The chain couples TRBV14 to TRBJ2-7, with TRBD1 as a possible D gene (5 bases). Germline V gene sequence: CDR1 SGHDN, CDR2 FVKESK. Trimming stripped 4 bases from V and 0 bases from J, with 16 bases between. The CDR3 consists of 16 residues. As DNA, the CDR3 is TGTGCCAGCAGCCGAGACCGACAGTTCCTCTCCTACGAGCAGTACTTC. Translating gives CASSRDRQFLSYEQYF.

This clonotype was detected only a few times. The chain combines TRBV27 with TRBJ2-1, with D tentatively TRBD1 (7 bases). V was pared by 5 bases and J by 6 bases, with 14 bases between. The CDR3 is made up of 14 amino acids. Germline lookup yields CDR1 MNHEY and CDR2 SMNVEV (reference sequence). The CDR3 nucleotides read TGTGCCAGCAGTCCCCGCCAGGGGGGCAATGAGCAGTTCTTC. This encodes CASSPRQGGNEQFF.

The table lists this clonotype with a count of one. V is TRBV10-3 and J is TRBJ1-3, with D tentatively TRBD1 (6 bases). The germline V gene has CDR1 ENHRY and CDR2 SYGVKD. Trimming removed 5 bases at V and 0 bases at J, with 11 bases between. The CDR3 loop spans 15 amino acids. The CDR3 DNA is TGTGCCATCAGTCCGGACAGCCTCTCTGGAAACACCATATATTTT. Translated, it gives CAISPDSLSGNTIYF.

The chain couples TRBV28 to TRBJ2-1; D not resolved. With the DNA end fitting TRBJ2-7 better, the J assignment may be wrong. This CDR3 contains 15 residues. Looked up from germline, CDR1 is MDHEN and CDR2 is SYDVKM. CDR3 in amino acids: CASSRNQPSYNEQYF. CDR3 coding DNA: TGTGCCAGCAGTCGCAATCAACCTTCCTACAATGAGCAGTACTTC.

The J gene is TRBJ1-5, the V gene TRBV10-3; TRBD1 matches 8 bases. The V gene end was trimmed by 5 bases and the J gene end by 5 bases; junction bases not matched to a gene: 5. CDR1 is ENHRY and CDR2 is SYGVKD in the germline V gene. The length of the CDR3 is 14 residues. CDR3: CAISKTGEHQPQHF. The CDR3 DNA sequence: TGTGCCATCAGTAAGACAGGGGAACATCAGCCCCAGCATTTT.

This clonotype was observed a handful of times. V and J are TRBV12-3 or TRBV12-4 and TRBJ1-1, with D uncertain. V was clipped by 6 bases and J by 0 bases, with 11 bases between them. This CDR3 is built from 14 residues. Here the CDR3 reads CASRYRYLNTEAFF. DNA of the CDR3: TGTGCCAGCAGGTACAGATACCTGAACACTGAAGCTTTCTTT.

In DNA form, the CDR3 reads TGTGCCAGCACCAAAAGGGGGACAGTTCCTTCCTACGAGCAGTACTTC. Amino acids: CASTKRGTVPSYEQYF. The chain is built from TRBV27 and TRBJ2-4, with 7 bases matching TRBD1. The DNA end is more similar to TRBJ2-7, so the J call may be wrong. From germline, CDR1 is MNHEY and CDR2 SMNVEV (reference sequence). This CDR3 comprises 16 residues.

About this clonotype itself: The junction shows a germline mismatch at one end, possibly a read error. The CDR3 DNA follows: TGCGGCGTTGTTACCGTGGGCGAGCAGTACTTC. It specifies CGVVTVGEQYF. The J gene is TRBJ2-7, the V gene TRBV29-1; D is ambiguous. Germline-derived CDR1 and CDR2 are SQVTM and ANQGSEA. This CDR3 spans 11 amino acids.

In this sample, this clonotype turned up a few times. This chain uses TRBV6-6 with TRBJ2-5, with D possibly called TRBD1 or TRBD2 (5 bases each). CDR3 length equals 14 residues. CDR1 and CDR2 from the germline V gene are MNHNY and SVGAGI (reference sequence). Trimming shortened V by 6 bases and J by 1 base, and 12 bases separated the two germline ends. DNA for the CDR3: TGTGCCAGCAGGACCTCGGGGCCCCAAGAGACCCAGTACTTC. Translation gives CASRTSGPQETQYF.

The chain joins TRBV20-1 to TRBJ1-2, with D perhaps matching TRBD1 (5 bases). The V end lost 1 base, the J end lost 0 bases, and 15 bases lay between the germline ends. Germline assignment: CDR1 DFQATT and CDR2 SNEGSKA (reference sequence). This CDR3 is built from 16 residues. CDR3 in DNA: TGCAGTGCTAGAGTGGACACGGGGAAGGCTAACTATGGCTACACCTTC. It codes for CSARVDTGKANYGYTF.

This chain joins TRBV13 and TRBJ1-6; possibly TRBD1 for D (6 bases). Looked up from germline, CDR1 is PRHDT and CDR2 is FYEKMQ (reference sequence). The CDR3 covers 17 residues. V gave up 0 bases and J gave up 5 bases, with 14 bases separating them. CDR3 bases: TGTGCCAGCAGCTTAGGGGGGACAACAGCAAATAATTCACCCCTCCACTTT. Its translation is CASSLGGTTANNSPLHF. The whole variable domain, remainder taken from reference TRBV13 and TRBJ1-6, is AAGVIQSPRHLIKEKRETATLKCYPIPRHDTVYWYQQGPGQDPQFLISFYEKMQSDKGSIPDRFSAQQFSDYHSELNMSSLELGDSALYFCASSLGGTTANNSPLHFGNGTRLTVT.

This clonotype turned up a few times. The rearrangement uses TRBV7-8 and TRBJ1-2, with D possibly matching TRBD1 (5 bases). The CDR3 length is 15 residues. The V gene lost 1 base and the J gene lost 2 bases, with 11 bases spanning the gap. The V gene's germline CDR1 is SGHVS and CDR2 FQNEAQ. This CDR3 is CASSLGQTPNYGYTF. The DNA of the CDR3 is TGTGCCAGCAGCTTAGGACAGACCCCGAACTATGGCTACACCTTC.

The CDR3 coding sequence is TGTGCCAGCAGACGCGCGGGTACTGAAGCTTTCTTT. Translating gives CASRRAGTEAFF. This chain joins TRBV6-5 and TRBJ1-1; no definite D call. The CDR3 totals 12 residues. In germline, CDR1 is MNHEY, CDR2 SVGAGI. V gave up 6 bases and J gave up 5 bases, with 10 bases separating them.

The chain links TRBV6-2 or TRBV6-3 to TRBJ2-5; D is undetermined. Trimming shortened V by 3 bases and J by 11 bases, and 13 bases separated the two germline ends. The V gene's germline CDR1 is MNHEY and CDR2 SVGEGT. CDR3 length: 12 residues. The CDR3 sequence is CASSYSPDEQYF. CDR3 in DNA: TGTGCCAGCAGTTATTCCCCCGATGAGCAGTACTTC.

Of note for this clonotype: One end of the junction does not line up with germline, which may come from a read error. J is TRBJ1-2 and V is TRBV29-1; D not certain. Germline CDR1 reads SQVTM; CDR2 reads ANQGSEA. CDR3 size: 12 residues. The CDR3: CSVEDSLGGYNF. The CDR3 DNA sequence: TGCAGCGTTGAAGACTCGTTAGGTGGCTACAACTTC.

The J gene is TRBJ2-7, the V gene TRBV14, with D perhaps TRBD1 (5 bases). V gave up 4 bases and J gave up 5 bases, with 12 bases separating them. The CDR3 runs 13 residues. Looked up from germline, CDR1 is SGHDN and CDR2 is FVKESK. The CDR3 DNA is TGTGCCAGCAGCCTAGCAGGGTTCCACGAGCAGTACTTC. Translation: CASSLAGFHEQYF.